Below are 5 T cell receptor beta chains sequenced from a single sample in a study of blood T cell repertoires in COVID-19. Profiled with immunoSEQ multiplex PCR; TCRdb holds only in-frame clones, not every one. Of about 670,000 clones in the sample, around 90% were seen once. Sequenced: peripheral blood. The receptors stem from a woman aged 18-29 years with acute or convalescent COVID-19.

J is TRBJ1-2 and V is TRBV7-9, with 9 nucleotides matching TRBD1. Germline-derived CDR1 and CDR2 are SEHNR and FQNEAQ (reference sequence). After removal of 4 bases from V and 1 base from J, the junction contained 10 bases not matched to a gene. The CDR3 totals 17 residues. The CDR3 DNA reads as TGTGCCAGCAGCTACCGGGACAGGGCTTCCCGTAACTATGGCTACACCTTC. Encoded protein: CASSYRDRASRNYGYTF.

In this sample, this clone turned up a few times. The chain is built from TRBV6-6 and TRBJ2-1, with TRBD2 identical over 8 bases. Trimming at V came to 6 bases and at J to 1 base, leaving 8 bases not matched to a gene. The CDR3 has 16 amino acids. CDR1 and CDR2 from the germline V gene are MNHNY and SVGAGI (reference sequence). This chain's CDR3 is CASRARGGGSYNEQFF. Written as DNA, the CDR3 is TGTGCCAGCAGGGCACGGGGGGGCGGGTCCTACAATGAGCAGTTCTTC.

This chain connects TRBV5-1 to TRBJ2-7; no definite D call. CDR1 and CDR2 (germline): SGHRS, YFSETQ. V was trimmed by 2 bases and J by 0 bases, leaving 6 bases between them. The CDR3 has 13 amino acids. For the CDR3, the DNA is TGCGCCAGCAGCTTAAGCGTCTCCTACGAGCAGTACTTC. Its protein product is CASSLSVSYEQYF. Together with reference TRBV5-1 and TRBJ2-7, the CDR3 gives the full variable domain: KAGVTQTPRYLIKTRGQQVTLSCSPISGHRSVSWYQQTPGQGLQFLFEYFSETQRNKGNFPGRFSGRQFSNSRSEMNVSTLELGDSALYLCASSLSVSYEQYFGPGTRLTVT.

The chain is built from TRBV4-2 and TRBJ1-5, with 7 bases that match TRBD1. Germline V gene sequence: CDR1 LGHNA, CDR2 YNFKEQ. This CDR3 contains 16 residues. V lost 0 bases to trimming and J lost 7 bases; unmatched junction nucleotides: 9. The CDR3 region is CASSQDRRQGDQPQHF. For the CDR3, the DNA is TGTGCCAGCAGCCAAGATCGTCGCCAGGGGGACCAGCCCCAGCATTTT.

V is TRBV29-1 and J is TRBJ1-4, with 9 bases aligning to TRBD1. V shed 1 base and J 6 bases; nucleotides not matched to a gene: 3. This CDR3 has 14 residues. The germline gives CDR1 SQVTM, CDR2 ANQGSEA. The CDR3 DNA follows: TGCAGCGTTGAAGGCAGGACAGGGGATGAAAAACTGTTTTTT. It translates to CSVEGRTGDEKLFF.